Described below is a single T cell receptor (beta chain) sequence and its context. Here immunoSEQ multiplex PCR was the method, and the copy in TCRdb shows in-frame clones only, minus some. The sample shows 200,000 to 300,000 clones, approximately 85% of them seen only once. The data belong to a study of blood T cell repertoires in COVID-19. From germline, CDR1 is SEHNR and CDR2 FQNEAQ (reference sequence). Trimming removed 4 bases at V and 7 bases at J, with 14 bases between. The CDR3 runs 13 residues. The receptor was derived from a man in his fifties or sixties with acute or convalescent COVID-19. Sequenced input: peripheral blood. V usage is TRBV7-9 and J usage is TRBJ2-7; TRBD1 might be the D (6 bases). The CDR3 DNA sequence: TGTGCCAGCAGCTACGGGCCTAGGGGGGAGCAGTACTTC. Encoded protein: CASSYGPRGEQYF.